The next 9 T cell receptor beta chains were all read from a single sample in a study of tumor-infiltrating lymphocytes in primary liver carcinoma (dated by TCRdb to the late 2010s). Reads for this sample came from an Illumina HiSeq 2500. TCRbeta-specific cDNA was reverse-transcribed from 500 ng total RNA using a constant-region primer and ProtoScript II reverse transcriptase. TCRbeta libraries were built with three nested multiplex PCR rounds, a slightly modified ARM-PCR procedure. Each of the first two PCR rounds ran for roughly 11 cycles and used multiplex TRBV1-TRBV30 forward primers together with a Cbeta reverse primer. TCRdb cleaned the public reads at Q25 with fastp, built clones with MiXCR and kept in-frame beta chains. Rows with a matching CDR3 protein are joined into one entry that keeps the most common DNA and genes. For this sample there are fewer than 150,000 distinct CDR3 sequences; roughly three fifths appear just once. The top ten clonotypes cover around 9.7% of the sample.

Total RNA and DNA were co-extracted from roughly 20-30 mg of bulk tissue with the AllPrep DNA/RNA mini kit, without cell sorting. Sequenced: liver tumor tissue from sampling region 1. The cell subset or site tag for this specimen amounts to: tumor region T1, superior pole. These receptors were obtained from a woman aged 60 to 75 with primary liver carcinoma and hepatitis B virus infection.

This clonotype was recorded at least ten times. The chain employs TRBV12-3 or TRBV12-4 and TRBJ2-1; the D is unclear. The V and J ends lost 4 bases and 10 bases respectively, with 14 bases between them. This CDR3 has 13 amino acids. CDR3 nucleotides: TGTGCCAGCAGTTCCCCATCAGCGTGGGAGCAGTTCTTC. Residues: CASSSPSAWEQFF.

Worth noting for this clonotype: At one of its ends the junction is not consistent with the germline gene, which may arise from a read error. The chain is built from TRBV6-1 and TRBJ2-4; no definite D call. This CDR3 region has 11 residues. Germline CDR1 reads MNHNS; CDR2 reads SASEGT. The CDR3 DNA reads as TGTGCCACCGCGGTCAAAAGCATTCAGTACTTC. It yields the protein CATAVKSIQYF.

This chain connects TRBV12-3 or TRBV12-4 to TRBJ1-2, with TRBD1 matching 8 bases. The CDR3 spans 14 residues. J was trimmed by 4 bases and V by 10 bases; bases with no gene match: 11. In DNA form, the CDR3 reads TGTGCCAACAGGAGGGACAGGAGTAGCTATGGCTACACCTTC. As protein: CANRRDRSSYGYTF.

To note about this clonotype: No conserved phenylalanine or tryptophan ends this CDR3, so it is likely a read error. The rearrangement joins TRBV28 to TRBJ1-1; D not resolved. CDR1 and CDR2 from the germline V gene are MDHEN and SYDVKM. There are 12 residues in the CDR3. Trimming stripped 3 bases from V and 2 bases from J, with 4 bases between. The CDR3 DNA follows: TGTGCCAGCAGTTTGATAAACACTGAAGCTTTCATT. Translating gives CASSLINTEAFI.

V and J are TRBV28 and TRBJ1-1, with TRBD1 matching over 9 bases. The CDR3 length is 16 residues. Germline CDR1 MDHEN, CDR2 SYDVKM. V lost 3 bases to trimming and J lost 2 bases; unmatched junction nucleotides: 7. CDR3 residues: CASSFLSGQGNTEAFF. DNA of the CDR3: TGTGCCAGCAGTTTTCTTTCGGGACAGGGTAACACTGAAGCTTTCTTT.

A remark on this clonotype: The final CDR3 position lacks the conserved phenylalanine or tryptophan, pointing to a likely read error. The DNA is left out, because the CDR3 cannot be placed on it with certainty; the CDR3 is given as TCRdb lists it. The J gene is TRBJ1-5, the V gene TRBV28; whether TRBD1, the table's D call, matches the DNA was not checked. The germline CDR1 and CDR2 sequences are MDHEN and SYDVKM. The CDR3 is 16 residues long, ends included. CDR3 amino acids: CASSHMTWTGGAREHS.

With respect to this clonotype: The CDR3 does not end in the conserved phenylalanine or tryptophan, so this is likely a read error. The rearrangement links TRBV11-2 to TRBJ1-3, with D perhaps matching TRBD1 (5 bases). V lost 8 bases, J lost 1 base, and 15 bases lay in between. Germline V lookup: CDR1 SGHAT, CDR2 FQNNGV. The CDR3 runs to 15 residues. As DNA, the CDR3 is TGTGCCAGCTGTGGGGACGGGGGGTCTGGAAACACCATATATTTA. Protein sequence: CASCGDGGSGNTIYL.

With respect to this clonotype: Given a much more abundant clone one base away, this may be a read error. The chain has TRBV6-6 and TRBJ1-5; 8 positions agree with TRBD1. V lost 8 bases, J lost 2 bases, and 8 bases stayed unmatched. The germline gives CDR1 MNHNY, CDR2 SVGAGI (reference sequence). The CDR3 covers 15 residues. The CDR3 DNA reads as TGTGCCAGCGAGGGACAGGACACCCGCAATCAGCCCCAGCATTTT. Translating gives CASEGQDTRNQPQHF.

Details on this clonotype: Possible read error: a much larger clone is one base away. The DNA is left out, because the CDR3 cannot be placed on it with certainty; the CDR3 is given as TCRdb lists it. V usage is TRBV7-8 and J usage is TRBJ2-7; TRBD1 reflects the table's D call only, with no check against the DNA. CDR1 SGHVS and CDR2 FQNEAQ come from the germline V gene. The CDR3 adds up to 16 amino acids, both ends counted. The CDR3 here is CASSLVVGRGTYEHYF.